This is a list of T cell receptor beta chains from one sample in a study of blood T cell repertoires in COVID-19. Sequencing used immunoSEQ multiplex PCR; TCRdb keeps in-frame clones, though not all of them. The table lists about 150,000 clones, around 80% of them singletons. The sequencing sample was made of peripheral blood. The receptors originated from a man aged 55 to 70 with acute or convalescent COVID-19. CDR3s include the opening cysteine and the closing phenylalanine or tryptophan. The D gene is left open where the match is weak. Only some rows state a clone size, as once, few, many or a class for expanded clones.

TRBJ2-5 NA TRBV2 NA CASSERRETQYF TGTGCCAGCAGTGAGCGCCGGGAGACCCAGTACTTC
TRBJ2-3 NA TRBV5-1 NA CASSLAQGIPTDTQYF TGCGCCAGCAGCTTGGCTCAGGGTATTCCCACAGATACGCAGTATTTT
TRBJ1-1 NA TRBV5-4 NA CASSSTGPGAYTEAFF TGTGCCAGCAGCTCCACAGGGCCTGGTGCCTACACTGAAGCTTTCTTT
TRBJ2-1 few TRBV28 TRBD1 CASSTPTGDQFF TGTGCCAGCAGTACTCCGACAGGGGACCAGTTCTTC
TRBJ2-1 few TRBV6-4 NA CASSENRFNEQFF TGTGCCAGCAGTGAAAATCGGTTCAATGAGCAGTTCTTC
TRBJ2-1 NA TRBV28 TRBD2 CASSSGGTSGGNEQFF TGTGCCAGCAGTTCCGGAGGGACTAGCGGGGGCAATGAGCAGTTCTTC
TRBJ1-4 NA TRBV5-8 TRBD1 CASSLETGQLNEKLFF TGTGCCAGCAGCTTGGAAACGGGACAGCTTAATGAAAAACTGTTTTTT
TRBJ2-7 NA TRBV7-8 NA CASSLVGRTTYEQYF TGTGCCAGCAGCTTAGTGGGCCGTACCACCTACGAGCAGTACTTC
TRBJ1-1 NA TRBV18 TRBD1 CASSPSQGGDTEAFF TGTGCCAGCTCACCAAGCCAGGGGGGAGACACTGAAGCTTTCTTT
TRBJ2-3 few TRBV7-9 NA CASSPGPRGRDTQYF TGTGCCAGCAGCCCCGGACCCCGGGGGAGGGATACGCAGTATTTT
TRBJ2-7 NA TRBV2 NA CASRQTAQTYEQYF TGTGCCAGCAGGCAGACAGCCCAGACCTACGAGCAGTACTTC
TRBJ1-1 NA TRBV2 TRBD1 CAEPGTVNTEAFF TGTGCCGAGCCCGGGACAGTCAACACTGAAGCTTTCTTT
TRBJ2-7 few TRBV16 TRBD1 CASSQSGGKDEQYF TGTGCCAGCAGCCAGTCAGGGGGCAAGGACGAGCAGTACTTC
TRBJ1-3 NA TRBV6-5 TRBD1 CASSDRAGNTIYF TGTGCCAGCAGCGACAGGGCCGGAAACACCATATATTTT
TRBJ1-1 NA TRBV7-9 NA CASTPAAGGNTEAFF TGTGCCAGCACCCCAGCGGCAGGAGGAAACACTGAAGCTTTCTTT
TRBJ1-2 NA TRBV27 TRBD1 CASSLIPGTGGNYGYTF TGTGCCAGCAGTTTAATCCCCGGGACAGGGGGAAACTATGGCTACACCTTC
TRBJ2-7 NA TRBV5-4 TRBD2 CASSLGTSGRREQYF TGTGCCAGCAGCCTGGGGACTAGCGGGAGGCGCGAGCAGTACTTC
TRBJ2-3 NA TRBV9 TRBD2 CASSVGLAMGGNTQYF TGTGCCAGCAGCGTAGGACTAGCGATGGGAGGGAATACGCAGTATTTT
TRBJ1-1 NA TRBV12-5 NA CASGLTSVNTEAFF TGTGCTAGTGGTTTGACGTCAGTGAACACTGAAGCTTTCTTT
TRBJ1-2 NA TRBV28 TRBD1 CASSFGDRAYGYGYTF TGTGCCAGCAGTTTCGGAGACAGGGCGTATGGCTATGGCTACACCTTC
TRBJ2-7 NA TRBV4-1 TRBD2 CASSQTPTSWSPDEQYF TGCGCCAGCAGCCAAACCCCGACTAGCTGGAGCCCCGACGAGCAGTACTTC
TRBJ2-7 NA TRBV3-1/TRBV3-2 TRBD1 CASSRDRAYEQYF TGTGCCAGCAGCCGGGACAGGGCCTACGAGCAGTACTTC
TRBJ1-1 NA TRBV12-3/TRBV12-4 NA CASSSVGTEAFF TGTGCCAGCAGTTCTGTCGGCACTGAAGCTTTCTTT
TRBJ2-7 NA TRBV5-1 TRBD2 CASASGTRRVEQYF TGCGCCAGCGCAAGCGGGACCAGACGCGTCGAGCAGTACTTC
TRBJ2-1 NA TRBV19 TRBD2 CASRPPGLSSNEQFF TGTGCCAGTAGGCCCCCGGGACTATCCTCCAATGAGCAGTTCTTC
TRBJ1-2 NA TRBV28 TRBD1 CASSFTGGADGYTF TGTGCCAGCAGTTTCACAGGGGGCGCGGATGGCTACACCTTC
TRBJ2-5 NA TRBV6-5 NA CATRTGGSETQYF TGTGCCACCCGGACGGGCGGGTCAGAGACCCAGTACTTC
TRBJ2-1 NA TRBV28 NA CASTIGVAAYNEQFF TGTGCCAGCACCATCGGGGTAGCGGCCTACAATGAGCAGTTCTTC
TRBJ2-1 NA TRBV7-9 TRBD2 CASSLDGGSAYNEQFF TGTGCCAGCAGCTTAGACGGCGGGAGCGCCTACAATGAGCAGTTCTTC